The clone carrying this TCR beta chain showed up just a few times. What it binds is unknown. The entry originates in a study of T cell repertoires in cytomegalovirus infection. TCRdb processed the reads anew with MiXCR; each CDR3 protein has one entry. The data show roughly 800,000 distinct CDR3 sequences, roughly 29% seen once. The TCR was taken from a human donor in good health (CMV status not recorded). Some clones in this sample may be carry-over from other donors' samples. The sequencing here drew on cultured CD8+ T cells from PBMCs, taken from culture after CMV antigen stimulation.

The CDR3 nucleotides are TGTGCCAGCAGCCGCGGACAGGTCCCCTCCTACGAGCAGTACTTC. Residues: CASSRGQVPSYEQYF. The rearrangement links TRBV7-6 to TRBJ2-7; 7 bases fit TRBD1. Germline V gene lookup returns CDR1 SGHVS and CDR2 FNYEAQ. The V gene end was trimmed by 5 bases and the J gene end by 0 bases; junction bases not matched to a gene: 7. CDR3 size: 15 residues.